The following is a TCR beta chain sequence with its context. Sequenced by immunoSEQ multiplex PCR; TCRdb stores in-frame clones only, minus some. The sample has about 230,000 clones; 87% are singletons. The sample is drawn from a study of blood T cell repertoires in COVID-19. Participant reports of clinical history set cohort assignment. Recovery among Cohort 3 donors was established by two negative PCRs, clearance, or symptom resolution. Input material: PBMCs or T cells enriched from blood (not recorded which). The receptor was isolated from a man aged 30 to 45 who had recovered from COVID-19.

In DNA form, the CDR3 reads TGTGCCAGCAGCTCAACATCCTCCTACGAGCAGTACTTC. It specifies CASSSTSSYEQYF. V and J are TRBV11-3 and TRBJ2-7; no reliable D call. V gave up 4 bases and J gave up 0 bases, with 7 bases separating them. Germline assignment: CDR1 SGHNT and CDR2 YENEEA. This CDR3 region has 13 residues.